This T cell receptor beta chain is drawn from a study of cytomegalovirus exposure and HLA in healthy donors. Study summary: Under 85% of 300 to 450 genotyped donors fell in the Caucasian-associated ancestry cluster.

The donors were healthy bone marrow donors. PCR primers comprised 60 Vbeta and 13 Jbeta primers. Only in-frame clones appear in the TCRdb table, and some are missing; sequencing was by immunoSEQ multiplex PCR. The data hold 110,000 to 150,000 clones, with about 74% observed a single time. Whole-study results and caveats: Later, an analysis showed that TCR beta chains associated with HLA were more clonally expanded than others that were equally common. CMV antigen specificity of three CMV-associated chains was confirmed in vitro.

Points on this clone: Its antigen is still unknown.

Germline CDR1 reads MNHNS; CDR2 reads SASEGT. The CDR3 length is 13 residues. Trimming took 1 base from V and 7 from J, leaving 11 bases between them. This TCR was sampled from a young man in good health and CMV-seropositive. The chain uses TRBV6-1 and TRBJ2-7; D is possibly TRBD2 (5 bases). Sequencing used PBMCs. The CDR3 reads CASSEGRTEEQYF. CDR3 coding DNA: TGTGCCAGCAGTGAAGGGAGGACTGAAGAGCAGTACTTC.